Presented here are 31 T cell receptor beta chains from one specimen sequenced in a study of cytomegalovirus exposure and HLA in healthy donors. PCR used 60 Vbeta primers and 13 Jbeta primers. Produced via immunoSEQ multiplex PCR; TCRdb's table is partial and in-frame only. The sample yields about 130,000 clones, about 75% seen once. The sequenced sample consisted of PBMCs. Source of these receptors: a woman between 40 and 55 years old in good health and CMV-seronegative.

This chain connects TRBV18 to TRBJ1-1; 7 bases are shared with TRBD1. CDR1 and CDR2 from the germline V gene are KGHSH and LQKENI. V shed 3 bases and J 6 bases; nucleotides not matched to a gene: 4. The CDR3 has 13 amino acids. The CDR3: CASSPDREAEAFF. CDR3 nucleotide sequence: TGTGCCAGCTCACCCGACAGGGAGGCTGAAGCTTTCTTT. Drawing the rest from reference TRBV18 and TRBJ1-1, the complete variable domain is NAGVMQNPRHLVRRRGQEARLRCSPMKGHSHVYWYRQLPEEGLKFMVYLQKENIIDESGMPKERFSAEFPKEGPSILRIQQVVRGDSAAYFCASSPDREAEAFFGQGTRLTVV.

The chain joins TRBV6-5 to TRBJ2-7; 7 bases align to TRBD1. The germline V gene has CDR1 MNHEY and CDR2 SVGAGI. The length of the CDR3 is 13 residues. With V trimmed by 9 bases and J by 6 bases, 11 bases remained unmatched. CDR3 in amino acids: CASYRGPFSEQYF. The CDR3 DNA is TGTGCCAGTTACAGGGGACCTTTTAGCGAGCAGTACTTC.

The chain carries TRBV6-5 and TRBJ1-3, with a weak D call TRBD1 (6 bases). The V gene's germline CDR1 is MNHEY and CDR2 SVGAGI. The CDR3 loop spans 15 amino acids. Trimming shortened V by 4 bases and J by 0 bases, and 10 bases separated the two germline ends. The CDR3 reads CASSLQGNSGNTIYF. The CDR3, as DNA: TGTGCCAGCAGTTTACAGGGTAACTCTGGAAACACCATATATTTT.

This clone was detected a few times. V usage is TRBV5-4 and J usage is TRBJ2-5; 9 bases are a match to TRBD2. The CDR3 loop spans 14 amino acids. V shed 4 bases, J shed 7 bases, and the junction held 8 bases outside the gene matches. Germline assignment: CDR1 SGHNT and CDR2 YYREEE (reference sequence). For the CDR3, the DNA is TGTGCCAGCAGCCCGCGGGGGGGTGGGGGGACCCAGTACTTC. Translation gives CASSPRGGGGTQYF.

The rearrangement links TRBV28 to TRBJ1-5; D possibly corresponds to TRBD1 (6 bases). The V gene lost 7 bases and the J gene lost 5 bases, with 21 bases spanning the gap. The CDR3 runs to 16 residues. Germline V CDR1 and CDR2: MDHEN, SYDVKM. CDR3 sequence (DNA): TGTGCCAGCACCCCCCTTCGGGACACCACACATCAGCCCCAGCATTTT. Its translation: CASTPLRDTTHQPQHF.

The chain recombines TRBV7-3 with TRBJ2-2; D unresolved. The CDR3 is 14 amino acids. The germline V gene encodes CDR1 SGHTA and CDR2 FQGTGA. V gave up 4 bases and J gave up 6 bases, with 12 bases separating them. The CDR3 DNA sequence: TGTGCCAGCAGCTCACTGTCAGGTCCCGGGGAGCTGTTTTTT. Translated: CASSSLSGPGELFF.

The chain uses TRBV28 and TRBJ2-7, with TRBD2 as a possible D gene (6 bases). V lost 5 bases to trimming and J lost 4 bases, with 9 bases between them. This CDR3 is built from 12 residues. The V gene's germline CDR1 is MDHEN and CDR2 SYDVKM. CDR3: CASSPAGYEQYF. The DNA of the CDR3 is TGTGCCAGCAGTCCCGCGGGATACGAGCAGTACTTC.

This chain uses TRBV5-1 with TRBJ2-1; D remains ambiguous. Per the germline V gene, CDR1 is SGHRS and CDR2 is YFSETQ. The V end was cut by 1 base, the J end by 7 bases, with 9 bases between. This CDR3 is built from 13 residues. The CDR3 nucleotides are TGCGCCAGCAGCTTGAGCCCTAGGAATGAGCAGTTCTTC. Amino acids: CASSLSPRNEQFF.

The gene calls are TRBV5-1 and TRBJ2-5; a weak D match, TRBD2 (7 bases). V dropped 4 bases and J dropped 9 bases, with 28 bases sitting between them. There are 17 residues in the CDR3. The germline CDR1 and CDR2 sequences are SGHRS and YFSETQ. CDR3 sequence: CASSGGRGSGRAGSQYF. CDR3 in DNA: TGCGCCAGCAGCGGGGGGCGAGGGAGTGGACGAGCGGGGTCCCAGTACTTC.

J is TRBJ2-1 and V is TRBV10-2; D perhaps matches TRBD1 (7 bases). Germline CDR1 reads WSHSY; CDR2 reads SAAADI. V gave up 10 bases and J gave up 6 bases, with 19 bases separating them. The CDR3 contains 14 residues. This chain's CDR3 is CATATQGGFNEQFF. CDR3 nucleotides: TGCGCCACAGCAACGCAGGGGGGCTTCAATGAGCAGTTCTTC.

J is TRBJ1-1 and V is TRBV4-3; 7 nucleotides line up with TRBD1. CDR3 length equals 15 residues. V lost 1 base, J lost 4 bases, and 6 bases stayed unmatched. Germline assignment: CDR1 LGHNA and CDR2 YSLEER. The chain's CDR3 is CASSQVTPGGTEAFF. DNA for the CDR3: TGCGCCAGCAGCCAAGTGACGCCAGGGGGCACTGAAGCTTTCTTT.

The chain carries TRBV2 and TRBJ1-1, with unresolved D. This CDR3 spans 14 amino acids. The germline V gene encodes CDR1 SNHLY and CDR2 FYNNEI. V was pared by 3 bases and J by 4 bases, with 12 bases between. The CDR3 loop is CASSERGRFTEAFF. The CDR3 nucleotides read TGTGCCAGCAGTGAGAGAGGCCGTTTCACTGAAGCTTTCTTT.

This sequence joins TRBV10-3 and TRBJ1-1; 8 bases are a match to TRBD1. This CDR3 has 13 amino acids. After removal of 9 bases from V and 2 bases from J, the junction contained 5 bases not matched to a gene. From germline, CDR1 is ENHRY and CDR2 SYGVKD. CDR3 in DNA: TGTGCCATATGGACAGGGAGTAACACTGAAGCTTTCTTT. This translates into CAIWTGSNTEAFF.

The CDR3 loop is CASSSRTGHQETQYF. The CDR3 nucleotides are TGTGCCAGTAGTTCCCGGACAGGACACCAAGAGACCCAGTACTTC. J is TRBJ2-5 and V is TRBV19, with 7 nucleotides matching TRBD1. CDR1 is LNHDA, CDR2 SQIVND, per germline (reference sequence). CDR3 size: 15 residues. Trimming at V came to 5 bases and at J to 0 bases, leaving 6 bases not matched to a gene.

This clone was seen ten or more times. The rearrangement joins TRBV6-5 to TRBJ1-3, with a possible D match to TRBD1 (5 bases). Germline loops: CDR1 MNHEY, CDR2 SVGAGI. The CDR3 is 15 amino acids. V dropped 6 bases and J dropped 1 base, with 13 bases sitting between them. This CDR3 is CASRLDQGSGNTIYF. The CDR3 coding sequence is TGTGCCAGCAGGCTCGATCAGGGATCTGGAAACACCATATATTTT.

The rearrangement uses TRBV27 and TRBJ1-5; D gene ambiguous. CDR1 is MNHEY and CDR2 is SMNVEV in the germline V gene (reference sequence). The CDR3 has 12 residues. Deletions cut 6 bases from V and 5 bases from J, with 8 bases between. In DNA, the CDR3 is TGTGCCAGCAGCGAGTATGATCAGCCCCAGCATTTT. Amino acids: CASSEYDQPQHF.

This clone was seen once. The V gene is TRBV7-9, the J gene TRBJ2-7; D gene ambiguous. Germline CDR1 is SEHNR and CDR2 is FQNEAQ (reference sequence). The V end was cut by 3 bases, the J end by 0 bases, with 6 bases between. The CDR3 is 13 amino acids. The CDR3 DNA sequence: TGTGCCAGCAGCTTCAGTCGCTCCTACGAGCAGTACTTC. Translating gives CASSFSRSYEQYF.

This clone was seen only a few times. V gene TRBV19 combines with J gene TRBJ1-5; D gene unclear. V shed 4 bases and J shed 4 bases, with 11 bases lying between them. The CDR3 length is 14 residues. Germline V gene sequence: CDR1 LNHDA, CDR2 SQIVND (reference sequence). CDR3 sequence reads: CASSTSEGNQPQHF. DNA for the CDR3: TGTGCCAGTAGTACTTCTGAGGGAAATCAGCCCCAGCATTTT.

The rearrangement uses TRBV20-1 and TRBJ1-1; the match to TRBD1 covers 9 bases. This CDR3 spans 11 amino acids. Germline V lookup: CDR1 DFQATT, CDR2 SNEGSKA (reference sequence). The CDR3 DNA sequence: TGCAATCTACAGGGGGCCACTGAAGCTTTCTTT. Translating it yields CNLQGATEAFF.

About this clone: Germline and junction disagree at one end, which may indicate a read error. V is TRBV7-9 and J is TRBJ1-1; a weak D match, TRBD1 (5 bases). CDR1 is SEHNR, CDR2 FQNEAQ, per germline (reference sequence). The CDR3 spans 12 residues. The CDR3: CSSSGMGPEAFF. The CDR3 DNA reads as TGTTCCAGCAGCGGAATGGGGCCCGAAGCTTTCTTT.

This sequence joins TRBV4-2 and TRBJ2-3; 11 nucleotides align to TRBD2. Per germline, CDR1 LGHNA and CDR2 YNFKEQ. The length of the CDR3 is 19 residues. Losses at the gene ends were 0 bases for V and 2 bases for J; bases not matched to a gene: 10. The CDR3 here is CASSQDLVTSGVNTDTQYF. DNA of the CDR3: TGTGCCAGCAGCCAAGATCTCGTGACTAGCGGGGTGAACACAGATACGCAGTATTTT.

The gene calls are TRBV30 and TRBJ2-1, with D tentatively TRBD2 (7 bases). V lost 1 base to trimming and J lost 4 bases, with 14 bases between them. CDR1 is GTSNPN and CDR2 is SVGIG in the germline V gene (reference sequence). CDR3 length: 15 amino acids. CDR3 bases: TGTGCCTGGAGTGCTCCCGGGGGGCCGTACAATGAGCAGTTCTTC. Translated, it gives CAWSAPGGPYNEQFF.

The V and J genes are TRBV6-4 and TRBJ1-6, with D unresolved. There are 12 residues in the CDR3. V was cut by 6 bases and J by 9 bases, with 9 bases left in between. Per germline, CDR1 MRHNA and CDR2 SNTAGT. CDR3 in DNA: TGTGCCAGCAGCCCCTTTAGTTCACCCCTCCACTTT. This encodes CASSPFSSPLHF.

CDR3 sequence: CATSRGTTGGNEQFF. CDR3 nucleotide sequence: TGTGCCACCAGCAGAGGAACTACAGGGGGCAATGAGCAGTTCTTC. This chain uses TRBV15 with TRBJ2-1; 8 bases align to TRBD1. The ends lost 1 base at V and 6 bases at J; junction bases unmatched: 5. The germline V gene has CDR1 LNHNV and CDR2 YYDKDF (reference sequence). The CDR3 extends over 15 amino acids.

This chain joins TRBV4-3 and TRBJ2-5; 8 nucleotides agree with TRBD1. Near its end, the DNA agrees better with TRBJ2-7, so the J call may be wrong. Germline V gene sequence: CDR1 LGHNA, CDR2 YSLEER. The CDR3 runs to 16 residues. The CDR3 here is CASSRTRQGKSYEQYF. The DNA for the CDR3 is TGCGCCAGCAGCCGGACCCGACAGGGGAAGTCTTACGAGCAGTACTTC.

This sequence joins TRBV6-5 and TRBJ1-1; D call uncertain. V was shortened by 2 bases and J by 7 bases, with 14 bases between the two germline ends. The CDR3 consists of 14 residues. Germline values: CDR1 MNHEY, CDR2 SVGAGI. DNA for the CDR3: TGTGCCAGCAGTTACACGGGTACGCTGCTTGAAGCTTTCTTT. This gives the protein CASSYTGTLLEAFF.

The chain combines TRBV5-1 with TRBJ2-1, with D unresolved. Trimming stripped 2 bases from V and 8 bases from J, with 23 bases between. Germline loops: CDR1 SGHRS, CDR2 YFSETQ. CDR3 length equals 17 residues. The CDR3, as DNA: TGCGCCAGCAGCTTCGGAACCTCCCTGATCTTCGAGGATGAGCAGTTCTTC. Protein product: CASSFGTSLIFEDEQFF.

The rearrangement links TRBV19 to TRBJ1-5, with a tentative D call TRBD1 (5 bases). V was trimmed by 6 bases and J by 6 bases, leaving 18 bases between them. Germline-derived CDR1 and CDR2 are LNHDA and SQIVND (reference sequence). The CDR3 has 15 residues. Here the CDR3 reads CASSQRGSGSQPQHF. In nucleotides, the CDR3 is TGTGCCAGTAGCCAAAGGGGTAGTGGCAGTCAGCCCCAGCATTTT. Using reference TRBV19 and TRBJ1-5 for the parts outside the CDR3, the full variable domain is DGGITQSPKYLFRKEGQNVTLSCEQNLNHDAMYWYRQDPGQGLRLIYYSQIVNDFQKGDIAEGYSVSREKKESFPLTVTSAQKNPTAFYLCASSQRGSGSQPQHFGDGTRLSIL.

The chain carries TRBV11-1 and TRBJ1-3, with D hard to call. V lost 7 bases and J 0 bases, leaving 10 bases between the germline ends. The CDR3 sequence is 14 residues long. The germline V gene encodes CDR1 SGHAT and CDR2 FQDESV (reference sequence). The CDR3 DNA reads TGTGCCAGCAAACCGGGGAGCTCTGGAAACACCATATATTTT. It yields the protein CASKPGSSGNTIYF.

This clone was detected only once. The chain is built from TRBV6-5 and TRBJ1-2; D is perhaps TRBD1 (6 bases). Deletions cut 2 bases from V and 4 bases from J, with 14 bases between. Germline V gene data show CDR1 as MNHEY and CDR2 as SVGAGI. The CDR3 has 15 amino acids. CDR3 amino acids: CASSYRQAKGYGYTF. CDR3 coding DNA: TGTGCCAGCAGTTACCGACAGGCAAAGGGCTATGGCTACACCTTC.

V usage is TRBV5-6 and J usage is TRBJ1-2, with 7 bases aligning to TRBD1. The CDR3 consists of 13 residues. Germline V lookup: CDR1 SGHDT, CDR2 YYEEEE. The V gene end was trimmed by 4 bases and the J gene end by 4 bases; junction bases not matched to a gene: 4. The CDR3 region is CASSRDSLYGYTF. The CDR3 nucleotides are TGTGCCAGCAGCCGGGACAGCCTCTATGGCTACACCTTC.